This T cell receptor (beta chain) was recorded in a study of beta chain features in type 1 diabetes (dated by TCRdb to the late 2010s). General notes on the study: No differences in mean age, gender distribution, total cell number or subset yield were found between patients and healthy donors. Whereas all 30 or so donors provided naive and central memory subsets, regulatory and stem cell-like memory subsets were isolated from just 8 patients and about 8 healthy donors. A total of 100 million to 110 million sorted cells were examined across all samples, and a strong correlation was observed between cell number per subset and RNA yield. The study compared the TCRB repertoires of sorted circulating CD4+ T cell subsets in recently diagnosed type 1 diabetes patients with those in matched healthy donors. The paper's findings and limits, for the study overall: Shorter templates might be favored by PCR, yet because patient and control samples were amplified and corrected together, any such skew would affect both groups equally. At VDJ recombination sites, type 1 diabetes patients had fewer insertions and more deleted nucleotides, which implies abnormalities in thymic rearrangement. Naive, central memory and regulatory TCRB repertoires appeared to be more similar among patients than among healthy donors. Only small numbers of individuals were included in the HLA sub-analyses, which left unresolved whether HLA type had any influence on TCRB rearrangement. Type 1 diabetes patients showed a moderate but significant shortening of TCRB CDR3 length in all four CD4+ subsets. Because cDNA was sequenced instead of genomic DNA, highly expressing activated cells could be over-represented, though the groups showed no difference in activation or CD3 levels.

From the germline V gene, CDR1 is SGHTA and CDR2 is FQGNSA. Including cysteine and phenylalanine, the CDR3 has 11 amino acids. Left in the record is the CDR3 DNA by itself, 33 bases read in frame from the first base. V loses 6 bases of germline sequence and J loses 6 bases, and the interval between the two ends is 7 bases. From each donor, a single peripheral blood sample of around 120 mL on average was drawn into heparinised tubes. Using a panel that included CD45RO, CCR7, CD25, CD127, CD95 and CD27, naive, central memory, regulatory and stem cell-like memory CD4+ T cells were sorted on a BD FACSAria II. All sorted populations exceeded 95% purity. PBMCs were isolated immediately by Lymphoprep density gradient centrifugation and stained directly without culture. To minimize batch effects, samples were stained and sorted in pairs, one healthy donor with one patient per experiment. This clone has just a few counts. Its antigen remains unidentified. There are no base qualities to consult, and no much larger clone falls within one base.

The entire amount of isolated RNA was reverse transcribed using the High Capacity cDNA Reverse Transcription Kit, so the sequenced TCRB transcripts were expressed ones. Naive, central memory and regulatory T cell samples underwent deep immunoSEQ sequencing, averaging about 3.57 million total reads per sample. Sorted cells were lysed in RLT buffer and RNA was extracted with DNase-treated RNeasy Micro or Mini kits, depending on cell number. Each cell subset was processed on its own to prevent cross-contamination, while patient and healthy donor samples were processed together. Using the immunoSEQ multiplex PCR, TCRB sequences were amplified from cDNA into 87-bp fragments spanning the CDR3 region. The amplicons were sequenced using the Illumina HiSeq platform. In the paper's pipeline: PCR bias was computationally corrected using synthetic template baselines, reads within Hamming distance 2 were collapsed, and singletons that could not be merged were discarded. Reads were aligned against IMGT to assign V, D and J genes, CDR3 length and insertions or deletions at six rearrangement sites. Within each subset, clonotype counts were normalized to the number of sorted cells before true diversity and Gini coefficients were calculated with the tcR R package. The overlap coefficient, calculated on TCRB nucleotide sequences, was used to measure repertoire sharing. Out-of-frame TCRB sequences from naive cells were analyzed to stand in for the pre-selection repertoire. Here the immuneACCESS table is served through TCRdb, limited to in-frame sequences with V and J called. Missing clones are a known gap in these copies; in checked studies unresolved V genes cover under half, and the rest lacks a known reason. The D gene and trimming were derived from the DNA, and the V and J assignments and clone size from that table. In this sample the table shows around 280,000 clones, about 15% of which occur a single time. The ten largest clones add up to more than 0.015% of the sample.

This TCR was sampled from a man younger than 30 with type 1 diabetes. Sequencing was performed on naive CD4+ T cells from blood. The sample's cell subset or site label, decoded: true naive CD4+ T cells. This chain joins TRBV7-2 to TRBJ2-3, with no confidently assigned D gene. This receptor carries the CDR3 CASRLTDTQYF. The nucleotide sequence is TGTGCCAGCAGACTAACCGATACGCAGTATTTT.